The 31 T cell receptor beta chains listed next were all sequenced from one sample in a study of T-cell memory formation after mild COVID-19. TCRdb reprocessed the 5' RACE reads with MiXCR, giving one entry per CDR3 protein. The table has around 200,000 distinct CDR3 sequences, about a fifth seen once. The sample taken for sequencing was PBMCs or a T cell subset sorted from them (not recorded which). All receptors derive from an adult woman who had mild COVID-19 (a few samples of this study predate the infection). Cell type and time point are not known.

This clonotype was detected only a few times. The DNA of the CDR3 is TGCAGCGACGATCCAGGGACAGGGGGTAGGGAGACCCAGTACTTC. It specifies CSDDPGTGGRETQYF. The rearrangement uses TRBV29-1 and TRBJ2-5, with TRBD1 identical over 11 bases. V lost 7 bases to trimming and J lost 5 bases; unmatched junction nucleotides: 12. The CDR3 is 15 amino acids. In germline, CDR1 is SQVTM, CDR2 ANQGSEA.

The chain is built from TRBV6-5 and TRBJ2-2; possible D gene TRBD2, 6 bases. With 5 bases removed from V and 8 bases from J, the gap between germline ends came to 15 bases. The CDR3 runs to 14 residues. Per germline, CDR1 MNHEY and CDR2 SVGAGI. Here the CDR3 reads CASSLNPAGGELFF. For the CDR3, the DNA is TGTGCCAGCAGTCTAAACCCCGCGGGGGGGGAGCTGTTTTTT.

The J gene is TRBJ2-1, the V gene TRBV5-6; TRBD2 matches 8 bases. The germline V gene encodes CDR1 SGHDT and CDR2 YYEEEE. J gave up 11 bases and V 3 bases, and 1 base lay outside the gene matches. The CDR3 contains 11 residues. The CDR3 region is CASSWTSQQFF. The CDR3, as DNA: TGTGCCAGCAGCTGGACTAGCCAGCAGTTCTTC.

V is TRBV9 and J is TRBJ2-2, with 7 bases matching TRBD2. Looked up from germline, CDR1 is SGDLS and CDR2 is YYNGEE. The CDR3 is 17 amino acids. The junction had 5 bases not matched to a gene; V was cut back by 0 bases and J by 0 bases. The DNA for the CDR3 is TGTGCCAGCAGCGTAGGGCCAGCGGGGACGAACACCGGGGAGCTGTTTTTT. Protein product: CASSVGPAGTNTGELFF. The full variable domain, its missing parts supplied by reference TRBV9 and TRBJ2-2, is DSGVTQTPKHLITATGQRVTLRCSPRSGDLSVYWYQQSLDQGLQFLIQYYNGEERAKGNILERFSAQQFPDLHSELNLSSLELGDSALYFCASSVGPAGTNTGELFFGEGSRLTVL.

This clonotype was seen only a few times. The chain employs TRBV9 and TRBJ2-3, with 12 bases aligning to TRBD2. The V segment lost 3 bases and the J segment 5 bases; nucleotides outside the gene matches: 13. CDR3 length equals 18 residues. Germline V gene lookup returns CDR1 SGDLS and CDR2 YYNGEE. DNA for the CDR3: TGTGCCAGCAGCGCCCTTTGGGCTAGCGGGGGGGAGGAAGATACGCAGTATTTT. Its protein is CASSALWASGGEEDTQYF.

The V and J genes are TRBV13 and TRBJ1-2; 7 bases line up with TRBD1. Trimming at V came to 5 bases and at J to 8 bases, leaving 8 bases not matched to a gene. The CDR3 runs to 13 residues. Germline CDR1 is PRHDT and CDR2 is FYEKMQ (reference sequence). The CDR3 region is CASSESGGRGYTF. In DNA, the CDR3 is TGTGCCAGCAGCGAATCAGGGGGGCGGGGCTACACCTTC.

This rearrangement joins TRBV20-1 to TRBJ1-2; 7 bases line up with TRBD1. The CDR3 is made up of 14 amino acids. Germline loops: CDR1 DFQATT, CDR2 SNEGSKA (reference sequence). J lost 4 bases, V lost 5 bases, and 10 bases had no gene match. The CDR3: CSAEVGQAFYGYTF. The CDR3, as DNA: TGCAGTGCTGAAGTCGGACAGGCCTTCTATGGCTACACCTTC.

This clonotype was counted a few times. The chain is built from TRBV7-6 and TRBJ1-1; 7 bases agree with TRBD1. This CDR3 has 13 residues. Per germline, CDR1 SGHVS and CDR2 FNYEAQ. Trimming removed 5 bases from V and 2 bases from J; junction bases left unmatched: 2. CDR3 sequence: CASSGDSNTEAFF. In nucleotides, the CDR3 is TGTGCCAGCAGCGGGGACAGCAACACTGAAGCTTTCTTT.

This clonotype has just a few counts. The chain couples TRBV7-2 to TRBJ2-3; weak D call: TRBD1 (6 bases). Germline V gene sequence: CDR1 SGHTA, CDR2 FQGNSA. V was clipped by 2 bases and J by 4 bases, with 10 bases between them. The length of the CDR3 is 14 residues. In DNA, the CDR3 is TGTGCCAGCAGCTTAAACAGGGTTGCAGATACGCAGTATTTT. Translated: CASSLNRVADTQYF.

This clonotype has just a few counts. The rearrangement uses TRBV9 and TRBJ2-3, with D tentatively TRBD1 (5 bases). Germline CDR1 and CDR2: SGDLS and YYNGEE. V lost 0 bases and J lost 2, with 13 bases in between. CDR3 length: 16 amino acids. The CDR3 here is CASSVGVQEITDTQYF. Written as DNA, the CDR3 is TGTGCCAGCAGCGTAGGAGTACAGGAGATCACAGATACGCAGTATTTT.

This clonotype showed up just a few times. The chain carries TRBV5-6 and TRBJ2-5; D may be TRBD1 or TRBD2 (5 bases each). V was trimmed by 4 bases and J by 5 bases, leaving 21 bases between them. The CDR3 consists of 16 residues. Germline loops: CDR1 SGHDT, CDR2 YYEEEE. Here the CDR3 reads CASSLAGTTKRETQYF. CDR3 DNA: TGTGCCAGCAGCCTGGCCGGGACCACAAAGAGGGAGACCCAGTACTTC.

The chain carries TRBV6-5 and TRBJ2-2; 8 positions agree with TRBD2. Germline values: CDR1 MNHEY, CDR2 SVGAGI. J lost 8 bases, V lost 5 bases, and 10 bases had no gene match. There are 15 residues in the CDR3. The chain's CDR3 is CASSESGSPGGELFF. In nucleotides, the CDR3 is TGTGCCAGCAGTGAGAGCGGGAGTCCTGGGGGGGAGCTGTTTTTT.

The gene calls are TRBV27 and TRBJ2-1, with TRBD1 as a possible D gene (6 bases). V lost 2 bases and J 4 bases, leaving 12 bases between the germline ends. Looked up from germline, CDR1 is MNHEY and CDR2 is SMNVEV (reference sequence). This CDR3 is 15 amino acids long. This CDR3 reads CASSLGTQLYNEQFF. The CDR3 DNA reads as TGTGCCAGCAGTTTAGGGACACAACTTTACAATGAGCAGTTCTTC.

This chain uses TRBV19 with TRBJ2-2; D ambiguous. Between the trimmed V and J ends, which lost 10 bases and 6 bases, there was a span of 15 bases. This CDR3 comprises 13 residues. Looked up from germline, CDR1 is LNHDA and CDR2 is SQIVND (reference sequence). The CDR3 loop is CATSHWESGELFF. The DNA of the CDR3 is TGTGCCACCTCTCACTGGGAATCCGGGGAGCTGTTTTTT.

This sequence joins TRBV2 and TRBJ2-1; 11 bases line up with TRBD2. This CDR3 region has 15 residues. Per the germline V gene, CDR1 is SNHLY and CDR2 is FYNNEI. The ends lost 7 bases at V and 15 bases at J; junction bases unmatched: 17. The CDR3 coding sequence is TGTGCCAGCATGACGACGGGACTAGCGGACGCATTTCTGTTCTTC. This codes for CASMTTGLADAFLFF.

The chain has TRBV12-3 or TRBV12-4 and TRBJ1-3; D may be TRBD1 (5 bases). V lost 5 bases and J lost 0, with 17 bases in between. The CDR3 has 17 amino acids. The CDR3 nucleotides are TGTGCCAGCAGTCTAGGCCTTGTGGACAACTCTGGAAACACCATATATTTT. Amino acids: CASSLGLVDNSGNTIYF.

The V gene is TRBV4-1, the J gene TRBJ2-1, with 9 bases that match TRBD2. Germline-derived CDR1 and CDR2 are MGHRA and YSYEKL. The CDR3 is made up of 15 amino acids. V gave up 6 bases and J gave up 9 bases; unmatched junction bases: 12. The CDR3 DNA reads TGCGCCAGCAGTCGTACGATCGGGACTAGCAGTGAGCAGTTCTTC. It specifies CASSRTIGTSSEQFF.

The genes are TRBV7-2 and TRBJ2-1; 10 bases are shared with TRBD2. Trimming removed 1 base from V and 0 bases from J; junction bases left unmatched: 9. The CDR3 runs to 19 residues. Per the germline V gene, CDR1 is SGHTA and CDR2 is FQGNSA. The CDR3 DNA reads as TGTGCCAGCAGCTTAGATGCCCTAGCGGGGGAGGGCTCCTACAATGAGCAGTTCTTC. It codes for CASSLDALAGEGSYNEQFF.

This clonotype was observed a handful of times. The chain employs TRBV25-1 and TRBJ2-3, with D possibly TRBD2 on 6 matching bases. The germline gives CDR1 MGHDK, CDR2 SYGVNS. This CDR3 region has 14 residues. V shed 6 bases and J shed 4 bases, with 14 bases lying between them. The CDR3 reads CASSQEGLADTQYF. In DNA, the CDR3 is TGTGCCAGCAGCCAGGAGGGCCTGGCAGATACGCAGTATTTT.

This chain joins TRBV12-3 or TRBV12-4 and TRBJ2-7; the D gene is possibly TRBD1 (6 bases). This CDR3 region has 14 residues. V was trimmed by 4 bases and J by 0 bases, leaving 10 bases between them. The CDR3 DNA is TGTGCCAGCAGTTCCCTGGACAGCTCCTACGAGCAGTACTTC. It translates to CASSSLDSSYEQYF.

This clonotype has a handful of counts. The chain joins TRBV7-9 to TRBJ2-1; possibly TRBD1 or TRBD2 for D (5 bases each). The germline V gene encodes CDR1 SEHNR and CDR2 FQNEAQ (reference sequence). The CDR3 is made up of 14 amino acids. V gave up 5 bases and J gave up 9 bases, with 17 bases separating them. CDR3 nucleotide sequence: TGTGCCAGCAGCCACCGGGACGGGGTCGGTGAGCAGTTCTTC. This encodes CASSHRDGVGEQFF.

This clonotype was detected only a few times. V gene TRBV7-2 combines with J gene TRBJ2-1, with 7 bases matching TRBD2. This CDR3 is built from 17 residues. After removal of 4 bases from V and 9 bases from J, the junction contained 18 bases not matched to a gene. Germline-derived CDR1 and CDR2 are SGHTA and FQGNSA. The CDR3 is CASSWDLAEGAVREQFF. The CDR3 nucleotides read TGTGCCAGCAGCTGGGATCTAGCGGAGGGTGCTGTACGTGAGCAGTTCTTC.

The gene calls are TRBV30 and TRBJ1-5, with D possibly TRBD1 on 5 matching bases. V lost 4 bases and J lost 4, with 14 bases in between. The CDR3 sequence is 14 residues long. Germline V CDR1 and CDR2: GTSNPN, SVGIG (reference sequence). CDR3 nucleotide sequence: TGTGCCTGGACCGGAGGGGTGGGGAATCAGCCCCAGCATTTT. It translates to CAWTGGVGNQPQHF.

The chain uses TRBV6-2 or TRBV6-3 and TRBJ2-1, with TRBD2 as a possible D gene (5 bases). V was pared by 0 bases and J by 13 bases, with 10 bases between. This CDR3 comprises 12 residues. Germline assignment: CDR1 MNHEY and CDR2 SVGEGT. The CDR3 nucleotides are TGTGCCAGCAGTTACTCTCGGGCGGGCCAGTTCTTC. It yields the protein CASSYSRAGQFF.

The chain has TRBV15 and TRBJ2-3, with D unresolved. V gave up 6 bases and J gave up 5 bases, with 18 bases separating them. The germline gives CDR1 LNHNV, CDR2 YYDKDF (reference sequence). The CDR3 is made up of 15 amino acids. CDR3 sequence: CATRALTAPQDTQYF. The DNA for the CDR3 is TGTGCCACCAGGGCCTTGACTGCTCCCCAAGATACGCAGTATTTT.

The J gene is TRBJ2-7, the V gene TRBV6-5; 7 bases agree with TRBD2. CDR3 size: 14 residues. V shed 7 bases and J 4 bases; nucleotides not matched to a gene: 10. Germline CDR1 is MNHEY and CDR2 is SVGAGI. The CDR3 DNA sequence: TGTGCCAGCACCCAGCGGGACGCCTCATACGAGCAGTACTTC. The encoded protein is CASTQRDASYEQYF.

This clonotype has more than one count but fewer than ten. The V and J genes are TRBV7-9 and TRBJ1-5, with unresolved D. The germline CDR1 and CDR2 sequences are SEHNR and FQNEAQ (reference sequence). This CDR3 comprises 15 residues. V lost 1 base, J lost 0 bases, and 7 bases lay in between. This CDR3 is CASSLGPDSNQPQHF. CDR3 DNA sequence: TGTGCCAGCAGCTTAGGCCCGGATAGCAATCAGCCCCAGCATTTT. Full variable domain (remainder filled in from reference TRBV7-9 and TRBJ1-5): DTGVSQNPRHKITKRGQNVTFRCDPISEHNRLYWYRQTLGQGPEFLTYFQNEAQLEKSRLLSDRFSAERPKGSFSTLEIQRTEQGDSAMYLCASSLGPDSNQPQHFGDGTRLSIL.

This clonotype was counted between two and nine times. The chain uses TRBV7-9 and TRBJ2-7; 9 bases agree with TRBD1. The CDR3 spans 14 residues. V shed 4 bases and J 5 bases; nucleotides not matched to a gene: 6. The germline V gene encodes CDR1 SEHNR and CDR2 FQNEAQ (reference sequence). The CDR3 region has the DNA TGTGCCAGCAGCTCCCGGGACAGGGTCAACGAGCAGTACTTC. Amino acids: CASSSRDRVNEQYF.

The CDR3 reads CASSVTGGSLFTDTQYF. CDR3 DNA: TGTGCCAGCAGCGTAACCGGGGGCTCCCTTTTCACAGATACGCAGTATTTT. This chain joins TRBV27 and TRBJ2-3; D is possibly TRBD1 or TRBD2 (6 bases each). The length of the CDR3 is 17 residues. CDR1 and CDR2 (germline): MNHEY, SMNVEV (reference sequence). Trimming removed 6 bases from V and 2 bases from J, with 21 bases in between.

V usage is TRBV30 and J usage is TRBJ1-2; TRBD1 is a possible D gene (5 bases). This CDR3 comprises 14 residues. Between the trimmed V and J ends, which lost 4 bases and 6 bases, there was a span of 18 bases. CDR1 and CDR2 from the germline V gene are GTSNPN and SVGIG (reference sequence). The CDR3: CAWTLFGLGDGYTF. The CDR3 DNA follows: TGTGCCTGGACCCTTTTTGGTCTGGGGGATGGCTACACCTTC.

This clonotype came up a few times. The chain joins TRBV30 to TRBJ2-7; a weak D match, TRBD2 (6 bases). V was clipped by 2 bases and J by 3 bases, with 14 bases between them. CDR1 and CDR2 (germline): GTSNPN, SVGIG (reference sequence). CDR3 length: 14 residues. CDR3: CAWSLSWGLYEQYF. The CDR3 DNA reads TGTGCCTGGAGTCTATCTTGGGGACTCTACGAGCAGTACTTC.